This T cell receptor beta chain was recovered during a study of T cells after yellow fever vaccination (dated by TCRdb to about 2019). In the study overall: The SMART-Seq v4 Ultra Low Input RNA kit was used to prepare libraries from fractions with low cell numbers. To follow T-cell clones before and after primary and booster YFV17D yellow fever vaccination, bulk TCR alpha and beta repertoires were sequenced over time. The cohort comprised two healthy male donors, one aged 18 to 30 and one aged 30 to 39 years. Blood was drawn at multiple timepoints before and after primary and secondary immunization, with bulk PBMC replicates and cell subsets isolated.

TCR cDNA was synthesized by 5'RACE template switching, through which a universal primer site and unique molecular identifiers were introduced. Priming for cDNA synthesis came from both the TCR alpha and TCR beta constant segments. Library amplification involved two PCR steps, and the second step added sample barcodes and sequencing adapters. Sequencing of the libraries was done on either Illumina HiSeq 2500 (2x100 bp) or NovaSeq (2x150 bp). From the authors' description of their analysis: MIGEC handled demultiplexing of reads and collapsing into UMI consensus sequences, while MiXCR performed V(D)J alignment. Using edgeR on replicate PBMC samples, clonotypes were called vaccine-responding if FDR was below 0.01 and the log2 fold change was above 5 up to day 15. Each bulk clonotype received a CD4 or CD8 identity based on whether the sequenced CD4 or CD8 repertoire contained that clonotype at higher abundance. The public sequencing data were trimmed at Q25 with fastp and processed into clonotypes with MiXCR by TCRdb, which kept only in-frame beta chains. Rows matching on CDR3 protein sequence are summarized as one entry with the most common DNA and genes. TCRdb's processing, not the study's, gives the V and J calls here. Recorded for this sample are roughly 150,000 distinct CDR3 sequences; about 7.7% of them occurred a single time. Under 0.85% of the sample belongs to the ten largest clones.

According to the study, the label for this sample's treatment or condition signals: live attenuated yellow fever vaccine strain. PBMCs were isolated from peripheral blood using a standard Ficoll-Paque protocol. Dynabeads CD4 and CD8 positive selection kits were used to isolate CD4 and CD8 T-cell fractions. TriZol was used to extract RNA from bulk PBMCs, from CD4 and CD8 fractions, and from dextramer-positive and dextramer-negative fractions. Results the study describes overall, beyond this receptor: After the booster, most clones that had expanded after primary vaccination were detected again (around 95% of CD4 and around 88% of CD8), suggesting broad maintenance of memory. Compared with the primary T-cell response, the secondary T-cell response was faster but weaker, reaching its peak on day 5 rather than on day 15. The study included only a couple of donors, which limits how far the findings can be generalized. Computational filtering was required because FACS-sorted repertoires could contain abundant contaminating clonotypes from the bulk population. A small fraction of clonotypes appeared in both the CD4 and CD8 compartments, likely as a result of convergent recombination.

V loses 3 bases of germline sequence and J loses 4 bases, and the interval between the two ends is 10 bases. As encoded in the germline V gene, CDR1 is KGHSH while CDR2 is LQKENI. The CDR3 holds 13 amino acids from the cysteine to the phenylalanine. Only the CDR3 DNA stays, 39 bases, in frame from base 1. This clonotype was detected many times. Its antigen is not yet known. No base quality values were provided; no much bigger clone lies one nucleotide off. Sequences were derived from CD4+ T cells sorted from PBMCs, sampled 5 days after the yellow fever booster vaccination. The TCR sequence derives from a man aged 30-40 years who received the YFV17D yellow fever vaccine. Recombination linked TRBV18 to TRBJ2-7; the D gene is perhaps TRBD2, from 5 matching bases. The CDR3 reads as follows: CASSPGKLYEQYF. The nucleotide sequence reads TGTGCCAGCTCACCCGGGAAACTATACGAGCAGTACTTC.